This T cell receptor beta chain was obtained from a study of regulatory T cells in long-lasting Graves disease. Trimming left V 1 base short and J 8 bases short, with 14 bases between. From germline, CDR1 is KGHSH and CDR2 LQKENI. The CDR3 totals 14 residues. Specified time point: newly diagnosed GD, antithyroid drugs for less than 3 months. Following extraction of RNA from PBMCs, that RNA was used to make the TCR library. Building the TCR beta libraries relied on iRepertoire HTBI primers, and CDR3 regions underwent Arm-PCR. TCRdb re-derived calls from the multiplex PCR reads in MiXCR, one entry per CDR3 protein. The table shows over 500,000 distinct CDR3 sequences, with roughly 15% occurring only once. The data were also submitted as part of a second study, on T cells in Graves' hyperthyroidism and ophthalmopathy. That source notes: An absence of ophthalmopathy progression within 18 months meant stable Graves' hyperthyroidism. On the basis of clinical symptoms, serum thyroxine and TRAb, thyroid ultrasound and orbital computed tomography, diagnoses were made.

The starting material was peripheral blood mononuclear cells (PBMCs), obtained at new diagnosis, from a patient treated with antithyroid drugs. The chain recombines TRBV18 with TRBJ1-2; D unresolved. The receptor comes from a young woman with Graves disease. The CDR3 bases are TGTGCCAGCTCACCACAGCCAGACGTCGAGGGCTACACCTTC. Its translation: CASSPQPDVEGYTF.